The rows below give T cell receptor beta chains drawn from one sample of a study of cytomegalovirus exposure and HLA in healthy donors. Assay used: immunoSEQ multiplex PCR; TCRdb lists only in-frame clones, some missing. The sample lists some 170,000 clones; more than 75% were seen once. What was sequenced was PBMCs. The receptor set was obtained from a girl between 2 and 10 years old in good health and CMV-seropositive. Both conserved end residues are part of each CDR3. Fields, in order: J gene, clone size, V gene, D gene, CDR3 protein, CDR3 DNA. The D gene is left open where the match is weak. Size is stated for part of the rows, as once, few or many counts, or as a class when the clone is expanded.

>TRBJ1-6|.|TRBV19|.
CASSMGAGSPLHF
TGTGCCAGTAGTATGGGGGCAGGTTCACCCCTCCACTTT
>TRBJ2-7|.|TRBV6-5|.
CASSRGHLYEQYF
TGTGCCAGCAGTAGGGGCCATCTCTACGAGCAGTACTTC
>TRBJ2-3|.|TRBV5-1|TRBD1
CASRRDRDTQYF
TGCGCCAGCAGAAGGGACAGAGATACGCAGTATTTT
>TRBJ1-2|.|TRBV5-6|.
CASSLAPGKDGYTF
TGTGCCAGCAGCTTGGCCCCAGGGAAAGATGGCTACACCTTC
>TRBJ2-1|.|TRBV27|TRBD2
CASSLELAGGDEQFF
TGTGCCAGCAGTTTAGAACTAGCGGGAGGGGATGAGCAGTTCTTC
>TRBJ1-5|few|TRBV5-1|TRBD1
CASSLGPTGNQPQHF
TGTGCCAGCAGCTTGGGCCCGACAGGGAATCAGCCCCAGCATTTT
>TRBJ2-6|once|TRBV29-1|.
CSVEGSSGANVLTF
TGCAGCGTTGAAGGGAGCTCTGGGGCCAACGTCCTGACTTTC
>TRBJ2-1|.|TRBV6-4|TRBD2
CASSDSTSGDYNEQFF
TGTGCCAGCAGTGACTCGACTAGCGGGGACTACAATGAGCAGTTCTTC
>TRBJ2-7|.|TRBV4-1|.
CASSPWGGTNEQYF
TGCGCCAGCAGCCCCTGGGGGGGGACAAACGAGCAGTACTTC
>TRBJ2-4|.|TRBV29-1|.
CSVERRAWYF
TGCAGCGTTGAAAGGAGGGCTTGGTACTTC
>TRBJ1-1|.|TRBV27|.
CASSSQAAEAFF
TGTGCCAGCAGTTCTCAGGCTGCCGAAGCTTTCTTT
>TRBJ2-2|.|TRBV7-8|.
CASSSRLTGLFF
TGTGCCAGCAGTAGCCGACTCACTGGGCTGTTTTTT
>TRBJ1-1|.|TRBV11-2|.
CASSWYRETEAFF
TGTGCCAGCAGCTGGTACAGGGAGACTGAAGCTTTCTTT
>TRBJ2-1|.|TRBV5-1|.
CASSSRRGYRVTSNEQFF
TGCGCCAGCAGCTCAAGAAGAGGATACAGGGTAACGAGCAATGAGCAGTTCTTC
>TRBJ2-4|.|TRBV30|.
CAWAGGAKNIQYF
TGTGCCTGGGCCGGAGGAGCCAAAAACATTCAGTACTTC
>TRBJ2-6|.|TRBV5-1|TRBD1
CASKTGLNSGANVLTF
TGCGCCAGCAAGACAGGGCTTAACTCTGGGGCCAACGTCCTGACTTTC
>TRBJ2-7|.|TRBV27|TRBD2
CASRSAGGPSLEQYF
TGTGCCAGCAGGTCGGCGGGAGGGCCCTCTCTCGAGCAGTACTTC
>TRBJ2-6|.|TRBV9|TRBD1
CASTNPLRDRDPTGANVLTF
TGTGCCAGCACCAATCCCCTTCGGGACAGGGATCCCACTGGGGCCAACGTCCTGACTTTC
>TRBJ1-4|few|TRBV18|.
CASSRLTGSTNEKLFF
TGTGCCAGCTCACGCCTAACAGGATCAACTAATGAAAAACTGTTTTTT
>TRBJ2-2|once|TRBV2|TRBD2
CASGRETGELFF
TGTGCCAGCGGGAGGGAGACCGGGGAGCTGTTTTTT
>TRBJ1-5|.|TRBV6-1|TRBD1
CATDKGAPSNQPQHF
TGTGCCACCGACAAGGGGGCCCCTAGCAATCAGCCCCAGCATTTT
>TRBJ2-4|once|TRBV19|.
CASSIDPRGLAKNIQYF
TGTGCCAGTAGTATAGACCCAAGAGGGCTAGCCAAAAACATTCAGTACTTC
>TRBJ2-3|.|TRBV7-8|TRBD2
CASSSAGLADTQYF
TGTGCCAGCAGCTCAGCTGGACTAGCGGATACGCAGTATTTT
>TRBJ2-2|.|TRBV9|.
CASSPRSAGITGELFF
TGTGCCAGCAGCCCCCGATCGGCGGGAATTACCGGGGAGCTGTTTTTT
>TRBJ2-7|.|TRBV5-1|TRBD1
CASSFLDRGSYEQYF
TGCGCCAGCAGCTTCCTCGACAGGGGCTCCTACGAGCAGTACTTC
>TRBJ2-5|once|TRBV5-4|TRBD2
CASSDRTSGETQYF
TGTGCCAGCAGCGATCGGACTAGTGGGGAGACCCAGTACTTC
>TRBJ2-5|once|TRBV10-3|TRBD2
CAIKASGGPETQYF
TGTGCCATCAAGGCTAGCGGGGGCCCGGAGACCCAGTACTTC
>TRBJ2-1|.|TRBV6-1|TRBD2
CASSAWGLASNNEQFF
TGTGCCAGCAGTGCATGGGGACTAGCGTCCAACAATGAGCAGTTCTTC
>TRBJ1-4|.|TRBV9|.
CASSVGGGESEKLFF
TGTGCCAGCAGCGTAGGTGGCGGAGAAAGTGAAAAACTGTTTTTT
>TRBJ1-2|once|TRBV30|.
CAWSPGRSYGYTF
TGTGCCTGGAGTCCTGGGAGGAGCTATGGCTACACCTTC
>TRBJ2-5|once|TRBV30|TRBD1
CARTGTGDGETQYF
TGTGCCCGGACCGGGACAGGGGATGGGGAGACCCAGTACTTC